This passage covers 21 T cell receptor beta chains from one sample sequenced in a study of cytomegalovirus exposure and HLA in healthy donors. The PCR employed 60 Vbeta primers together with 13 Jbeta primers. Clones were sequenced by immunoSEQ multiplex PCR, and TCRdb holds only the in-frame ones, with some missing. Its table lists over 100,000 clones. Input material: PBMCs. The receptors were sampled from a man aged 40-50 years in good health and CMV-seropositive.

The chain joins TRBV11-2 to TRBJ2-7; D remains unclear. Germline V gene sequence: CDR1 SGHAT, CDR2 FQNNGV. The CDR3 is 15 residues long. Trimming removed 0 bases at V and 0 bases at J, with 9 bases between. CDR3 nucleotide sequence: TGTGCCAGCAGCTTAGAGGGCAGGTTCTCCTACGAGCAGTACTTC. Translated, it gives CASSLEGRFSYEQYF.

The V and J genes are TRBV15 and TRBJ2-1, with 7 bases aligning to TRBD2. After removal of 0 bases from V and 5 bases from J, the junction contained 7 bases not matched to a gene. Germline lookup yields CDR1 LNHNV and CDR2 YYDKDF (reference sequence). The CDR3 length is 16 residues. The DNA of the CDR3 is TGTGCCACCAGCAGAGAATCCAGCGGGATTCACAATGAGCAGTTCTTC. Amino acid sequence: CATSRESSGIHNEQFF.

The chain uses TRBV5-8 and TRBJ2-7; no clear D gene. CDR1 is SGHTS, CDR2 YDEGEE, per germline. The V gene lost 2 bases and the J gene lost 6 bases, with 6 bases spanning the gap. There are 11 residues in the CDR3. CDR3 DNA sequence: TGTGCCAGCAGCTTTCTTTCCGAGCAGTACTTC. Its translation: CASSFLSEQYF.

CDR3 DNA sequence: TGTGCCAGTAGTCGTCTAGCGAAAACAGATACGCAGTATTTT. Protein: CASSRLAKTDTQYF. This chain connects TRBV19 to TRBJ2-3; possibly TRBD2 for D (6 bases). The CDR3 extends over 14 amino acids. The V gene's germline CDR1 is LNHDA and CDR2 SQIVND (reference sequence). The V end was cut by 5 bases, the J end by 3 bases, with 12 bases between.

The CDR3 here is CASSAGGQETQYF. CDR3 bases: TGTGCCAGCAGCGCCGGCGGCCAAGAGACCCAGTACTTC. The V and J genes are TRBV5-4 and TRBJ2-5; D call uncertain. Trimming pared 4 bases from V and 1 base from J, leaving 8 bases between. Germline loops: CDR1 SGHNT, CDR2 YYREEE (reference sequence). The CDR3 length is 13 residues. Full variable domain (remainder filled in from reference TRBV5-4 and TRBJ2-5): ETGVTQSPTHLIKTRGQQVTLRCSSQSGHNTVSWYQQALGQGPQFIFQYYREEENGRGNFPPRFSGLQFPNYSSELNVNALELDDSALYLCASSAGGQETQYFGPGTRLLVL.

The CDR3 region has the DNA TGCGCCAGCAGCTTGGCCGGGGACAGAAATTATAGCAATCAGCCCCAGCATTTT. It is translated as CASSLAGDRNYSNQPQHF. The V and J genes are TRBV5-1 and TRBJ1-5; 7 nucleotides line up with TRBD1. This CDR3 comprises 18 residues. Germline V gene lookup returns CDR1 SGHRS and CDR2 YFSETQ. The V and J ends lost 0 bases and 0 bases, in that order; junction bases with no gene match: 9.

V usage is TRBV10-3 and J usage is TRBJ1-1; 10 bases agree with TRBD1. V trimming: 10 bases; J trimming: 10 bases; junction bases outside the gene matches: 6. Germline-derived CDR1 and CDR2 are ENHRY and SYGVKD. This CDR3 comprises 11 residues. This chain's CDR3 is CANLRDRGAFF. In DNA, the CDR3 is TGTGCCAACCTCCGGGACAGGGGAGCTTTCTTT.

J is TRBJ2-4 and V is TRBV15; the match to TRBD1 covers 8 bases. The CDR3 is made up of 17 amino acids. Trimming at V came to 1 base and at J to 3 bases, leaving 8 bases not matched to a gene. Germline V gives CDR1 LNHNV, CDR2 YYDKDF (reference sequence). CDR3 protein: CATSRGGQGAVKNIQYF. CDR3 coding DNA: TGTGCCACCAGCAGAGGAGGGCAGGGGGCGGTCAAAAACATTCAGTACTTC.

The chain carries TRBV5-5 and TRBJ2-7; 9 bases are shared with TRBD1. The trim removed 0 bases at V and 2 bases at J, leaving 3 bases unmatched. CDR1 is SGHKS and CDR2 is YYEKEE in the germline V gene (reference sequence). The CDR3 has 15 amino acids. The CDR3 DNA follows: TGTGCCAGCAGCTTGGGGACAGGGGAAACCTACGAGCAGTACTTC. Amino acid sequence: CASSLGTGETYEQYF.

The V call is TRBV27, the J call TRBJ2-2; TRBD2 aligns across 11 bases. V was pared by 6 bases and J by 5 bases, with 8 bases of the junction left unmatched. The CDR3 runs 16 residues. The germline CDR1 and CDR2 sequences are MNHEY and SMNVEV (reference sequence). CDR3 DNA: TGTGCCAGCAGGCCTACTAGCGGGAGATCGACCGGGGAGCTGTTTTTT. Translating gives CASRPTSGRSTGELFF.

The chain is built from TRBV28 and TRBJ1-5, with no clear D. The CDR3 consists of 17 residues. The germline gives CDR1 MDHEN, CDR2 SYDVKM. Trimming took off 3 bases at V and 0 bases at J, with 15 bases between the two ends. The CDR3 coding sequence is TGTGCCAGCAGTTTCCCGGCGACTTCAATTAGCAATCAGCCCCAGCATTTT. This gives the protein CASSFPATSISNQPQHF. The full variable domain, completed using reference TRBV28 and TRBJ1-5, is DVKVTQSSRYLVKRTGEKVFLECVQDMDHENMFWYRQDPGLGLRLIYFSYDVKMKEKGDIPEGYSVSREKKERFSLILESASTNQTSMYLCASSFPATSISNQPQHFGDGTRLSIL.

The CDR3 DNA reads TGTGCCAGCAGCTTGGACGCGGGAAGCACTGAAGCTTTCTTT. Its protein is CASSLDAGSTEAFF. The chain employs TRBV5-6 and TRBJ1-1, with D unclear. Trimming left V 0 bases short and J 4 bases short, with 10 bases between. Per germline, CDR1 SGHDT and CDR2 YYEEEE. The CDR3 has 14 amino acids.

The CDR3: CASSLGVLGGEQYF. The DNA of the CDR3 is TGTGCCAGCAGTTTAGGGGTACTCGGGGGCGAGCAGTACTTC. The rearrangement joins TRBV27 to TRBJ2-7, with D perhaps matching TRBD2 (6 bases). This CDR3 region has 14 residues. Germline lookup yields CDR1 MNHEY and CDR2 SMNVEV (reference sequence). V lost 2 bases, J lost 6 bases, and 14 bases lay in between.

Turning to this clone: The sample has other DNA sequences that encode this CDR3 too. V and J are TRBV7-2 and TRBJ2-7; tentative D call: TRBD2 (5 bases). The germline V gene encodes CDR1 SGHTA and CDR2 FQGNSA. The germline V and J ends were trimmed by 7 bases and 7 bases, with 14 bases remaining between them. The CDR3 consists of 12 residues. CDR3 sequence (DNA): TGTGCCAGCACCGTTGCGGGTGGTGAGCAGTACTTC. Its translation is CASTVAGGEQYF.

The chain combines TRBV5-4 with TRBJ2-1; D possibly corresponds to TRBD1 (5 bases). The CDR3 has 16 amino acids. From germline, CDR1 is SGHNT and CDR2 YYREEE (reference sequence). V was cut by 2 bases and J by 0 bases, with 12 bases left in between. CDR3: CASSLQAYSSYNEQFF. CDR3 DNA sequence: TGTGCCAGCAGCTTACAGGCTTACAGCTCCTACAATGAGCAGTTCTTC. The whole variable domain, remainder taken from reference TRBV5-4 and TRBJ2-1, is ETGVTQSPTHLIKTRGQQVTLRCSSQSGHNTVSWYQQALGQGPQFIFQYYREEENGRGNFPPRFSGLQFPNYSSELNVNALELDDSALYLCASSLQAYSSYNEQFFGPGTRLTVL.

This chain joins TRBV2 and TRBJ1-2; TRBD1 matches at 9 bases. CDR3 length equals 14 residues. V shed 7 bases and J 8 bases; nucleotides not matched to a gene: 11. Per the germline V gene, CDR1 is SNHLY and CDR2 is FYNNEI. CDR3 coding DNA: TGTGCCAGCATTCGACAGGGGGGCGCGAGGGGCTACACCTTC. It yields the protein CASIRQGGARGYTF.

The J gene is TRBJ1-1, the V gene TRBV5-4; a possible D gene is TRBD1 (6 bases). The CDR3 totals 16 residues. Trimming pared 1 base from V and 0 bases from J, leaving 13 bases between. CDR1 is SGHNT and CDR2 is YYREEE in the germline V gene (reference sequence). The CDR3 DNA follows: TGTGCCAGCAGCTTGATACAGGGAGTTATGAACACTGAAGCTTTCTTT. This encodes CASSLIQGVMNTEAFF.

The chain uses TRBV4-1 and TRBJ2-3, with 8 positions matching TRBD2. The CDR3 contains 15 residues. The V and J ends lost 4 bases and 2 bases, in that order; junction bases with no gene match: 5. The germline V gene encodes CDR1 MGHRA and CDR2 YSYEKL. The CDR3 region is CASSLQAGDTDTQYF. The CDR3 coding sequence is TGCGCCAGCAGCCTCCAAGCGGGAGACACAGATACGCAGTATTTT.

This chain links TRBV5-4 with TRBJ2-5, with D unresolved. V was clipped by 0 bases and J by 2 bases, with 5 bases between them. The germline V gene has CDR1 SGHNT and CDR2 YYREEE (reference sequence). This CDR3 is 13 amino acids long. The CDR3: CASSLALQETQYF. The CDR3 DNA reads TGTGCCAGCAGCTTGGCACTTCAAGAGACCCAGTACTTC.

Details on this clone: Mismatch with germline at one junction end may stem from a read error. The chain has TRBV25-1 and TRBJ2-7; TRBD1 is a possible D gene (6 bases). Per the germline V gene, CDR1 is MGHDK and CDR2 is SYGVNS. This CDR3 spans 13 amino acids. The CDR3 region is CAGSESQGYEQYF. The CDR3 nucleotides are TGTGCCGGCAGTGAGTCCCAGGGGTACGAGCAGTACTTC.

The V call is TRBV5-4, the J call TRBJ2-2; 13 bases agree with TRBD2. Trimming at V came to 6 bases and at J to 3 bases, leaving 11 bases not matched to a gene. This CDR3 region has 18 residues. Germline V lookup: CDR1 SGHNT, CDR2 YYREEE (reference sequence). The CDR3 DNA sequence: TGTGCCAGCAACCCTATAGGACTAGCGGGAGTCCACACCGGGGAGCTGTTTTTT. Translation gives CASNPIGLAGVHTGELFF.